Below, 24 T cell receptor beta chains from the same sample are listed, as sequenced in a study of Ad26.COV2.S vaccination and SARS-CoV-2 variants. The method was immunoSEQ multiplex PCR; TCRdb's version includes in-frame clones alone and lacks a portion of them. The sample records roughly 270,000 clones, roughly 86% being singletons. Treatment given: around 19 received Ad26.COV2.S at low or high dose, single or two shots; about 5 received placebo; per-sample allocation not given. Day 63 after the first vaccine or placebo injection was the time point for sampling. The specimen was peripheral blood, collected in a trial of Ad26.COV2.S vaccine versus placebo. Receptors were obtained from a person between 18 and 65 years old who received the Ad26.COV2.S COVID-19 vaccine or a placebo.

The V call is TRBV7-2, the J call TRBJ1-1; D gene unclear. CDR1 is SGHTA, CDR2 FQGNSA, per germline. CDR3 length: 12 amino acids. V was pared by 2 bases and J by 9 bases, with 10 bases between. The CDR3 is CASSLSRTQAFF. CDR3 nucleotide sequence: TGTGCCAGCAGCTTAAGTAGAACTCAAGCTTTCTTT.

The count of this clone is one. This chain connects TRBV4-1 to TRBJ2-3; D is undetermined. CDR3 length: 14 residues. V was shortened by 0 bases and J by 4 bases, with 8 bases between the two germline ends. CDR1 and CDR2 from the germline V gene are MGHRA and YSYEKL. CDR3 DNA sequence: TGCGCCAGCAGCCAAGATCTTACGGCAGATACGCAGTATTTT. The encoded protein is CASSQDLTADTQYF.

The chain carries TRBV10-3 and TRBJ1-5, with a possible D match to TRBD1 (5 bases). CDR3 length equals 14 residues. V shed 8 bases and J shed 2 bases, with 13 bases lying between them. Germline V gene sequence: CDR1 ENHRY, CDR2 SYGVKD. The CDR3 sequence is CAIGIGAGNQPQHF. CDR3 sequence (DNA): TGTGCCATCGGGATAGGGGCAGGCAATCAGCCCCAGCATTTT.

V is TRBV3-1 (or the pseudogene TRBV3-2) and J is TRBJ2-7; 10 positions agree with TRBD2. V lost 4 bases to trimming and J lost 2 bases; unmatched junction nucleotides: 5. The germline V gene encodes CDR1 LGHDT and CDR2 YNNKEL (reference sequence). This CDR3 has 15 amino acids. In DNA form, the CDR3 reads TGTGCCAGCAGCCTTCTAGCGGGAGACACCTACGAGCAGTACTTC. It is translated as CASSLLAGDTYEQYF.

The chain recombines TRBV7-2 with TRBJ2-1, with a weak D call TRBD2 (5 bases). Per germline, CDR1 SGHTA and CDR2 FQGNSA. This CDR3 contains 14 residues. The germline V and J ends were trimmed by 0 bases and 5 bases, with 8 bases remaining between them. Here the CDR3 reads CASSLASGNNEQFF. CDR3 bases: TGTGCCAGCAGCTTAGCTTCCGGGAACAATGAGCAGTTCTTC.

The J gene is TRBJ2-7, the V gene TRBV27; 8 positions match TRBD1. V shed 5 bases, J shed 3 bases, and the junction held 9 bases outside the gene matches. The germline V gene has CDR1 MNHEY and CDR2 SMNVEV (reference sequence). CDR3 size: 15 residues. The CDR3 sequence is CASSTRATGDYEQYF. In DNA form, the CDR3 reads TGTGCCAGCAGTACCAGGGCGACAGGGGACTACGAGCAGTACTTC.

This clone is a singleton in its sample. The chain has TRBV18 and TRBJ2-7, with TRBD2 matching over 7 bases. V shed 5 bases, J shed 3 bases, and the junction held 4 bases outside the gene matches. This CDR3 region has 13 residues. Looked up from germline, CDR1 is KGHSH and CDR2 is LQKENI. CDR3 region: CASSGGSFYEQYF. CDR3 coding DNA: TGTGCCAGCTCAGGCGGGAGTTTCTACGAGCAGTACTTC.

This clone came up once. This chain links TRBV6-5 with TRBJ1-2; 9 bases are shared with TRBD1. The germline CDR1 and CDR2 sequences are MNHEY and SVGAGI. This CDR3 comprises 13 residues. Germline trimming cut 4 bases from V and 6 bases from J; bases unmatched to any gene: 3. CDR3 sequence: CASSLDRGNGYTF. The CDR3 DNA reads TGTGCCAGCAGTTTGGACAGGGGAAATGGCTACACCTTC.

CDR3 amino acids: CASRGRGVTEAFF. CDR3 nucleotide sequence: TGTGCCAGCAGGGGGAGGGGTGTCACTGAAGCTTTCTTT. The J gene is TRBJ1-1, the V gene TRBV12-3 or TRBV12-4; D is perhaps TRBD1 (5 bases). V was clipped by 6 bases and J by 4 bases, with 12 bases between them. The CDR3 runs to 13 residues.

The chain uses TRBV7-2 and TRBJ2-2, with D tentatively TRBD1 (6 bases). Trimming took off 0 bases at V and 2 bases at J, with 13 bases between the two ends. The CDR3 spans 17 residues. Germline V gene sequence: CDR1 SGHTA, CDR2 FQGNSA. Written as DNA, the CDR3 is TGTGCCAGCAGCTTAGCGCGTTGGACAGATAACACCGGGGAGCTGTTTTTT. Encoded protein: CASSLARWTDNTGELFF.

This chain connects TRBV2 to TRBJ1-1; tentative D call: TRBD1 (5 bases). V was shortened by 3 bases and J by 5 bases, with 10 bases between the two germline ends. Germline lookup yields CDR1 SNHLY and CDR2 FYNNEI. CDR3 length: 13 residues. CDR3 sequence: CASSDAGRTEAFF. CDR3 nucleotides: TGTGCCAGCAGTGATGCAGGGAGAACTGAAGCTTTCTTT.

CDR3 DNA sequence: TGCGCCAGCAGCTTGGGCCTAGCGGGACAAGATACGCAGTATTTT. Translated, it gives CASSLGLAGQDTQYF. The V and J genes are TRBV5-1 and TRBJ2-3, with 9 nucleotides matching TRBD2. Germline trimming cut 0 bases from V and 5 bases from J; bases unmatched to any gene: 4. The CDR3 sequence is 15 residues long. Germline CDR1 is SGHRS and CDR2 is YFSETQ.

Written as DNA, the CDR3 is TGTGCCAGCAGCCCAAGTAATGGCCCCGGGGAGCTGTTTTTT. Protein product: CASSPSNGPGELFF. The genes are TRBV2 and TRBJ2-2; D is undetermined. The CDR3 consists of 14 residues. The germline gives CDR1 SNHLY, CDR2 FYNNEI. V was pared by 6 bases and J by 6 bases, with 14 bases between.

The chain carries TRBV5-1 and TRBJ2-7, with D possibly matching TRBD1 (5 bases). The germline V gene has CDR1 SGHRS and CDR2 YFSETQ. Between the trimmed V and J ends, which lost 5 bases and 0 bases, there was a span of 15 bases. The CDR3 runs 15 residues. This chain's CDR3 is CASSPGQSSSYEQYF. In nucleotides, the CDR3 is TGCGCCAGCAGTCCAGGGCAGTCGAGCTCCTACGAGCAGTACTTC.

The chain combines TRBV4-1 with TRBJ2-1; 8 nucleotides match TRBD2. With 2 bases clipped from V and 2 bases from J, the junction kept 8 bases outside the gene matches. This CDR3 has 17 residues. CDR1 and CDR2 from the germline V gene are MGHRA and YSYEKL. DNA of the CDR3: TGCGCCAGCAGCCAACCTTTCGGGGGGGACCCCTACAATGAGCAGTTCTTC. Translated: CASSQPFGGDPYNEQFF.

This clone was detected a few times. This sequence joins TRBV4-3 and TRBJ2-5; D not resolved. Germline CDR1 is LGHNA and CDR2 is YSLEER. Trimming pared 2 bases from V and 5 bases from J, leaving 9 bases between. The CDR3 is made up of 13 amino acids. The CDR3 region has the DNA TGCGCCAGCAGCCAACAAAGAGCGGAGACCCAGTACTTC. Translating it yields CASSQQRAETQYF.

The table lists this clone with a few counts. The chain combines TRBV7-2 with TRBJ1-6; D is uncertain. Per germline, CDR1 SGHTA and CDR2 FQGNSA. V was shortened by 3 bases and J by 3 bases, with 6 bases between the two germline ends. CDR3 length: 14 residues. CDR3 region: CASSFGFYNSPLHF. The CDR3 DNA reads TGTGCCAGCAGCTTCGGGTTCTATAATTCACCCCTCCACTTT.

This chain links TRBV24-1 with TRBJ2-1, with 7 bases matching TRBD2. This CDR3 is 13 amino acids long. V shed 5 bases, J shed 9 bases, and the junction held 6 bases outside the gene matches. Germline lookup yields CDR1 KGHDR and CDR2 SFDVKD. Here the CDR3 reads CATSGTSRGEQFF. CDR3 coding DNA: TGTGCCACCAGTGGGACTAGTCGGGGTGAGCAGTTCTTC.

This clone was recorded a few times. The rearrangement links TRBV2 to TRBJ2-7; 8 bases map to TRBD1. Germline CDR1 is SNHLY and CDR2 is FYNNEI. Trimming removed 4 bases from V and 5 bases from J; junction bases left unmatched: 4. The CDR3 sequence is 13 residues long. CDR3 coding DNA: TGTGCCAGCAGTGTAGGACAGGGCAACGAGCAGTACTTC. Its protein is CASSVGQGNEQYF.

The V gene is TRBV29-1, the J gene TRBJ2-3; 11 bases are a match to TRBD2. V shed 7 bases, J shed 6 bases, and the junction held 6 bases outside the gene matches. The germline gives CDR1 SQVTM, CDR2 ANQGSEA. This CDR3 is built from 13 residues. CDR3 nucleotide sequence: TGCAGCGCCGGGACTAGCGGAGGCGATACGCAGTATTTT. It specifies CSAGTSGGDTQYF.

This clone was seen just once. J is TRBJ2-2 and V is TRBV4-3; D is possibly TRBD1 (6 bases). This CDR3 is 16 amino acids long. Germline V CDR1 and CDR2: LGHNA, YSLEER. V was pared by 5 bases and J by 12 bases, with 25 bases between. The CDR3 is CASSIFLGQQFGKLFF. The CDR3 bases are TGCGCCAGCAGCATATTCCTAGGACAGCAGTTTGGGAAGCTGTTTTTT.

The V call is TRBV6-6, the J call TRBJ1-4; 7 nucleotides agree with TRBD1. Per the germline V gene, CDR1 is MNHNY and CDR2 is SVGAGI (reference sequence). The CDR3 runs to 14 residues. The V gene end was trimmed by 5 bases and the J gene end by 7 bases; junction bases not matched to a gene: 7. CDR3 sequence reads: CASSRQGGSEKLFF. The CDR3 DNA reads TGTGCCAGCAGTAGACAGGGCGGGAGTGAAAAACTGTTTTTT.

This CDR3 is CASRIRGEPQHF. Here the CDR3 DNA reads TGTGCCAGTAGAATAAGGGGTGAGCCCCAGCATTTT. The chain has TRBV19 and TRBJ1-5; maybe TRBD1 (5 bases). Germline-derived CDR1 and CDR2 are LNHDA and SQIVND (reference sequence). This CDR3 has 12 amino acids. Trimming took off 6 bases at V and 8 bases at J, with 11 bases between the two ends.

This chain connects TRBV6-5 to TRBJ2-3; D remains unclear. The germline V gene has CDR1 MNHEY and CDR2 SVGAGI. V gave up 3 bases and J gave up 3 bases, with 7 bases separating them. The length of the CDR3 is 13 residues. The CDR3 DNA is TGTGCCAGCAGTTATCAGAGAACAGATACGCAGTATTTT. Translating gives CASSYQRTDTQYF.